This TCR beta chain was recovered during a study of identical twins. Unique molecular identifiers were present on cDNA, and template switching added a universal primer site. TCRdb redid the calling of the 5' RACE reads with MiXCR, one entry per CDR3 protein. The data hold hundreds of thousands of distinct CDR3 sequences, with 8.6% observed a single time. The germline V gene has CDR1 SEHNR and CDR2 FQNEAQ (reference sequence). The CDR3 loop spans 14 amino acids. Trimming cost V 1 base and J 3 bases, with 9 bases left between them. A few counts support this clonotype. Its cognate antigen is unknown. Findings and caveats of the study: A lower insertion count was a feature of abundant cord blood beta clonotypes, with no such feature in memory repertoires.

The sample also formed part of further work on yellow fever vaccine responses in identical twins.

The source is a woman aged 18-30 years in good health. The V and J genes are TRBV7-9 and TRBJ1-1, with D perhaps TRBD1 (5 bases). Sample: PBMCs. Here the CDR3 reads CASSLVGQYTEAFF. CDR3 DNA: TGTGCCAGCAGCTTAGTGGGGCAGTACACTGAAGCTTTCTTT.